This T cell receptor (beta chain) appears in the sequencing data of a study of cytomegalovirus exposure and HLA in healthy donors (dated by TCRdb to about 2017). Study-level background: In an earlier analysis of 587 of the donors, 250 to 350 Gb of sequence data and 100 million or so unique TCR beta sequences from about 180 million T cells were reported. Roughly 300 gigabases of sequencing data and around 80 million unique TCR sequences made up an early release that covered 500 to 700 HLA-typed donors. Of the roughly 400 genotyped donors, less than 85% were placed in the genetic ancestry cluster associated with self-reported Caucasian donors. The study aimed to test whether cataloging public T cell receptors could reveal signatures of past pathogen exposure. The T cell repertoires of around 670 subjects were profiled by immunosequencing and related to cytomegalovirus serostatus. Besides the first cohort of around 670 subjects, a separate validation cohort made up of 90 to 150 different subjects was used. To predict cytomegalovirus infection status, the study brought together high-throughput TCR immunosequencing, statistical association of individual TCRs with disease status, and machine learning. A later analysis re-analyzed previously published TCR beta repertoires from 600 to 850 donors and added high-resolution HLA genotyping to study TCR occurrence patterns. Rather than drawing on any new phenotypic data, the later analysis identified candidate immune exposures from TCR beta sequences and the way those sequences occurred across donors. In an earlier analysis of a few hundred of the donors, high-throughput TCR beta sequencing was used to judge whether each TCR beta V gene segment behaved as functional or pseudogenic. Donor age, sex, ethnicity and CMV serostatus were collected together with the repertoire data. A later genetic analysis took genome-wide SNP genotypes for about 55% of the 666 donors and used that subset as a discovery cohort. Every discovery cohort repertoire had been produced on one sequencing platform. HLA typing included class I and class II loci at four-digit resolution. Typing coverage differed by locus: A, B, C, DRB1 and DQB1 were typed in roughly 620-630 donors, DQA1 in roughly 510, DPA1 in around 600, and DPB1 in roughly 470. Four or five DR-DQ haplotypes were treated as single units for association and clustering because of strong linkage in the cohort. Across some 400 genotyped donors of the cohort, an average of 235,054 unique TCR beta nucleotide sequences per donor were sequenced, and approximately 19% of those sequences were non-productive. On the study overall, not on this receptor specifically: Most TCR sequences were seen in very few donors, while some public TCRs were found in many individuals. In a later analysis, most CMV-associated TCR beta chains were found to appear HLA-restricted, with HLA associations seemingly driven largely by CMV exposure. Cytomegalovirus status was reported to be diagnosed by the classifier with high specificity and sensitivity in both the original and validation cohorts. A cluster of highly shared sequence variants was judged likely to represent a technical artifact of the sequencing pipeline. In an earlier analysis of fewer than 750 of the donors, most TCR beta V segments were observed in productive rearrangements about 90% or about 30% of the time, broadly matching IMGT annotations. The authors suggested that the approach could potentially be generalized to other disease states and immunological phenotypes. Only TCR beta chains were sequenced in this cohort, and the absence of alpha or paired-chain data limited detectable features. In a later analysis, several top co-occurrence clusters were reported to appear linked to parvovirus B19, influenza, CMV and Epstein-Barr virus. According to a later analysis, TCR association rates differed among HLA loci, with DRB1 alleles showing the most associated TCRs and HLA-C alleles showing the fewest. Three of the identified cytomegalovirus-associated TCR beta chains were confirmed in vitro to be specific for cytomegalovirus antigens. The presence/absence analyses assumed that sequencing depth was roughly uniform across donors, and that assumption may not be true. Immune exposure information for the cohort was limited to CMV serostatus. V-gene and J-gene trimming of TCR beta chains was associated with a missense DCLRE1C variant in a later genetic analysis, and the association was replicated in an independent cohort. Specific HLA alleles were associated with 15,000 to 20,000 TCR beta sequences at a false discovery rate of 0.05 in a later analysis. HLA typing was unavailable for some donors at each locus, so association tests used only the typed subset. A further reported finding was that TCR beta sequences accurately predicted the HLA-A and HLA-B alleles for most subjects in the first cohort. When HLA alleles, especially DR and DQ, strongly co-occurred, TCR associations were difficult to assign to individual alleles. The 87-base-pair reads could not distinguish some IMGT-functional V segments, including TRBV6-2 and TRBV6-3, so those segments were excluded. The study gave a list of about 150 TCR beta chains associated with cytomegalovirus. A later analysis found that HLA-associated TCR beta chains were more clonally expanded and had lower generation probabilities than equally common non-associated chains. Because counts were too low, more than 15 rarely observed V segments, including chromosome 9 orphons, were left out of the earlier analysis of about 500 of the donors. A later genetic analysis reported fewer N-insertions in productive TCRs among donors in an Asian-associated ancestry cluster than the roughly 690-donor mean. Linkage disequilibrium might explain the correlated functional status among segregating V segments, but an unknown experimental factor could not be ruled out.

Library creation used the immunoSEQ multiplex PCR assay. The multiplex PCR relied on a mix of 60 forward primers for TCR Vbeta segments and 13 reverse primers for TCR Jbeta segments. The CDR3 region of rearranged TCR beta genes was amplified from genomic DNA with a multiplex PCR assay. Amplified TCR beta libraries were sequenced as 87-base-pair reads on the Illumina HiSeq System. For the original study's pipeline: Across the 500 to 850 repertoires, a later analysis counted some 81 million unique TCR beta chains, roughly 11 million of which were shared by at least two donors. Raw reads were error-corrected and collapsed into unique sequences by a nearest-neighbor algorithm in which closely related sequences were merged to remove PCR and sequencing errors. Alignment of CDR3 sequences to IMGT reference sequences was used to assign V, D and J gene segments. For a sequence to be retained, at least a six-nucleotide match to both a V gene segment and a J gene segment was required. Rearrangements were called productive when the CDR3 lacked stop codons and stayed in frame with V and J; all others were non-productive. CDR3 was defined by IMGT convention, running from the second conserved V-encoded cysteine to the conserved J-encoded phenylalanine. In an earlier analysis of 587 of the donors, sequences lacking an unambiguous match to a single V gene segment were excluded. In an earlier analysis of some 590 of the donors, a V segment was called functional when productive rearrangements were above 56.7%, and segregating when the standard deviation between donors exceeded 5%. A statistical classification framework was built to diagnose cytomegalovirus status from the catalog of TCR beta chain sequences. In a later analysis, TCR nucleotide sequences were compared against IMGT/GENE-DB human TR gene sequences so that V and J genes could be assigned. A later analysis assigned CDR3 sequences and most-parsimonious VDJ recombination scenarios with the TCRdist pipeline. In a later analysis, each TCR beta chain was defined by its CDR3 amino acid sequence together with its V-gene family, and reads without a unique V-gene family were excluded. In a later analysis, some 600 highly shared, low-generation-probability nucleotide sequences were removed to address suspected cross-contamination and a sequencing artifact. In a later analysis, a clonal expansion index was calculated for each public chain from normalized within-repertoire ranks of inferred template counts. A later analysis computed generation probabilities with a VDJ recombination model fitted to out-of-frame rearrangements, and checked the results against IGoR. A later analysis scored TCR-TCR, TCR-HLA and TCR-CMV co-occurrence with hypergeometric tests, applying a repertoire-size bias correction to TCR pairs. To estimate false discovery rates, a later analysis permuted the HLA or CMV assignments 20 times. In a later analysis, co-occurring TCRs were grouped using DBSCAN, with TCRdist sequence similarity added in when clustering inside HLA-allele-positive subsets. For co-occurrence clustering, repertoires with fewer than 30,000 or more than 120,000 public chains were excluded, along with a handful of repertoires with anomalous nucleotide sharing. The table comes from immuneACCESS by way of TCRdb, which keeps in-frame sequences with V and J called. Part of the clones is missing from these tables; in studies checked, under half for an unresolved V gene and the rest for unknown reasons. Clone size and V and J calls were adopted from that table, with D and trimming inferred from the DNA. This sample gives about 170,000 clones in total; around 84% of them show up just once. The top ten clones comprise less than 2.5% of the sample.

This clone was detected only a few times. Its antigen has not been determined. No base quality information exists; no much larger clone differs at one position. The CDR3 spans 13 residues, from the cysteine through the phenylalanine. Only the CDR3 part of the read is kept: 39 bases, read in frame from the first base. The germline V gene gives CDR1 as SGHVS and CDR2 as FNYEAQ. The germline V end is reduced by 4 bases and the J end by 3 bases; junction bases left unmatched: 2. The cohort was made up of 500 to 800 healthy bone marrow donors. All cohort members were sampled while nominally healthy, although unrecorded immune exposures were likely present. The donor was CMV seropositive and belonged to the group of around 300 seropositive cohort members. A peripheral blood sample was collected from each donor, and TCR beta sequencing was performed on peripheral blood mononuclear cells. The Qiagen DNeasy Blood Extraction Kit was used to extract genomic DNA from the blood cell samples.

The sequenced sample was PBMCs. The receptor comes from a young man in good health and CMV-seropositive. This receptor chain uses TRBV7-6 and TRBJ2-5; 7 junctional bases match TRBD2. The DNA sequence follows: TGTGCCAGCAGCTCCGGGACTAAAGAGACCCAGTACTTC. Its protein is CASSSGTKETQYF.